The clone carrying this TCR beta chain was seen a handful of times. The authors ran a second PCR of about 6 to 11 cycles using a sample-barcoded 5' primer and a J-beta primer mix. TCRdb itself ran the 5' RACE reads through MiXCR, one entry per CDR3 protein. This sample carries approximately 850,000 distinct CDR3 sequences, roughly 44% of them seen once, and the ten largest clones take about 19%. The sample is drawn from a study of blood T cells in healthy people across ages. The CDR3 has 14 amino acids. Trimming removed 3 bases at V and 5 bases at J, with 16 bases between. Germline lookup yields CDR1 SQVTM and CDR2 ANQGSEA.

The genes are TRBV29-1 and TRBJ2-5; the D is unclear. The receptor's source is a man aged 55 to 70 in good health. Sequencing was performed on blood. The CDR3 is CSVDPPDLGETQYF. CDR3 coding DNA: TGCAGCGTTGACCCGCCCGACCTTGGGGAGACCCAGTACTTC.